The 21 T cell receptor beta chains in this list originate from one sample, sequenced in a study of CD8+ T cells in alopecia areata (dated by TCRdb to between 2018 and 2020). Libraries were constructed by the immunoSEQ multiplex PCR assay. To provide template for TCR sequencing, every sample had RNA extracted and reverse transcribed into cDNA. TCRdb mirrors the immuneACCESS table, restricted to in-frame sequences. Some clones are absent from its copies; in checked studies, under half trace to an unresolved V gene, and the reason for the others is unknown. Here the sample lists about 120,000 clones, none seen once only. About 18% of the sample rests with the top ten. Material: lesional skin. The receptor source for this set is a C3H/HeJ mouse with alopecia areata. Mice of this strain bear MHC haplotype H2-k.

Points on this clone: Genes here carry mouse names. The CDR3 goes on 4 residues after the read ends, and that part is filled in from the germline J gene. The genes are TRBV13-3 and TRBJ1-4, with 7 nucleotides matching TRBD1. CDR1 and CDR2 from the germline V gene are NNHDY and SYVADS. The CDR3 has 17 amino acids. J was trimmed by 2 bases and V by 0 bases; bases with no gene match: 7. CDR3 residues: CASSDARQGGSNERLFF. Incomplete CDR3 DNA: TGTGCCAGCAGTGATGCGAGACAGGGAGGATCCAACGAA.

By proportion, this clone is medium-sized (0.01 to 0.1%). Germline and genes: mouse. The read terminates 4 residues before the CDR3 end, so the remaining end is supplied by the germline J gene. The V and J genes are TRBV19 and TRBJ2-3; D perhaps matches TRBD1 (5 bases). Germline V lookup: CDR1 FNHDT, CDR2 SITEND (reference sequence). Between the trimmed V and J ends, which lost 0 bases and 0 bases, there was a span of 8 bases. This CDR3 comprises 15 residues. The sequenced CDR3 bases are TGTGCCAGCAGTATAGGACAGACTAGTGCAGAA. Translation: CASSIGQTSAE. The full-length CDR3 reads as CASSIGQTSAETLYF.

This clone turned up a few times. Genes and germline are mouse. The CDR3 goes on 4 residues after the read ends, and that part is filled in from the germline J gene. The same CDR3 can be traced to other DNA sequences in this sample. The genes are TRBV13-2 and TRBJ2-1; 8 positions match TRBD2. V shed 2 bases, J shed 6 bases, and the junction held 1 base outside the gene matches. The germline gives CDR1 NNHNN, CDR2 SYGAGS (reference sequence). This CDR3 is built from 13 residues. The CDR3 loop is CASGEGTGAEQFF. The part of the CDR3 DNA that was read is TGTGCCAGCGGTGAGGGGACTGGTGCT.

Concerning this clone itself: Gene names are mouse gene names. Read data end 4 residues before the CDR3 end; the end is taken from the germline J gene. V and J are TRBV13-1 and TRBJ2-1, with 8 bases fitting TRBD2. There are 18 residues in the CDR3. Germline-derived CDR1 and CDR2 are NSHNY and SYGAGN. J lost 1 base, V lost 0 bases, and 9 bases had no gene match. Incomplete CDR3 DNA: TGTGCCAGCAGTGATGACCCCTTACTGGGGGAAAACTATGCT. Amino acid sequence: CASSDDPLLGENYA. The full CDR3 reads CASSDDPLLGENYAEQFF.

Details on this clone: Mouse gene names and germline throughout. The DNA ends 4 residues before the CDR3 does, and the rest of the CDR3 is filled in from the germline J gene. The rearrangement links TRBV13-1 to TRBJ1-1; no clear D gene. Germline V CDR1 and CDR2: NSHNY, SYGAGN. V gave up 1 base and J gave up 0 bases, with 10 bases separating them. This CDR3 has 15 residues. The CDR3 DNA, read in part, is TGTGCCAGCAGTGATATCACAGCCGCAAACACA. Translation gives CASSDITAANT. The entire CDR3 protein is CASSDITAANTEVFF.

This clone was detected only a few times. Gene names denote mouse genes. The read finishes 4 residues shy of the CDR3 end, and the germline J gene is used to complete it. The chain employs TRBV19 and TRBJ1-1; perhaps TRBD1 as D (6 bases). Germline V gene data show CDR1 as FNHDT and CDR2 as SITEND (reference sequence). CDR3 length equals 13 residues. The CDR3 DNA, read in part, is TGTGCCAGCAGTCCTGGGGGGGCGAGA. Amino acid sequence: CASSPGGAR. In full, the CDR3 is CASSPGGAREVFF.

In this sample, this clone turned up a few times. Gene names follow the mouse nomenclature. Read data end 4 residues before the CDR3 end; the end is taken from the germline J gene. The chain couples TRBV17 to TRBJ2-2; TRBD2 agrees at 9 bases. This CDR3 spans 15 amino acids. Trimming cost V 5 bases and J 0 bases; bases outside gene matches: 1. Per the germline V gene, CDR1 is MNHDT and CDR2 is YYDKIL. Partial CDR3 DNA: TGTGCTAGCAGTTCTGGGGGGGCAAACACCGGG. Amino acids: CASSSGGANTG. The complete CDR3 protein is CASSSGGANTGQLYF.

The table lists this clone with many counts. Mouse names are used for the genes. With the read ending 4 residues before the CDR3 end, the germline J gene is used to fill in that end. The rearrangement joins TRBV13-3 to TRBJ2-1, with TRBD1 identical over 7 bases. CDR3 length: 14 residues. Germline V CDR1 and CDR2: NNHDY, SYVADS. The CDR3 region is CASSVTGIRAEQFF. CDR3 DNA (partial): TGTGCCAGCAGTGTGACAGGGATCAGAGCT.

With respect to this clone: Each gene name is a mouse one. The read finishes 4 residues shy of the CDR3 end, and the germline J gene is used to complete it. The chain links TRBV19 to TRBJ1-2; D is possibly TRBD1 (5 bases). CDR1 is FNHDT, CDR2 SITEND, per germline (reference sequence). The CDR3 consists of 12 residues. Trimming stripped 8 bases from V and 4 bases from J, with 12 bases between. The CDR3 is CASRGESSDYTF. The sequenced CDR3 bases are TGTGCCAGTCGAGGGGAGAGCTCC.

This clone was counted many times. The gene names given are mouse names. The read falls 4 residues short of the CDR3 end, and the missing part is taken from the germline J gene. The chain combines TRBV13-3 with TRBJ2-5, with 10 bases identical to TRBD1. With V trimmed by 4 bases and J by 0 bases, 2 bases remained unmatched. Germline assignment: CDR1 NNHDY and CDR2 SYVADS. This CDR3 has 15 amino acids. CDR3 amino acids: CASSPGQGNQDTQYF. The part of the CDR3 DNA that was read is TGTGCCAGCAGTCCGGGACAGGGGAACCAAGAC.

This clone was detected a few times. Mouse names are used for the genes. Read data end 4 residues before the CDR3 end; the end is taken from the germline J gene. The chain joins TRBV13-1 to TRBJ1-1; tentative D call: TRBD1 (5 bases). The V end lost 5 bases, the J end lost 0 bases, and 8 bases lay between the germline ends. The V gene's germline CDR1 is NSHNY and CDR2 SYGAGN. The CDR3 is 13 amino acids. CDR3 amino acids: CASSGRANTEVFF. The covered CDR3 bases are TGTGCCAGCAGCGGCAGGGCAAACACA.

Of note for this clone: Germline and genes here are mouse. The read finishes 4 residues shy of the CDR3 end, and the germline J gene is used to complete it. The chain carries TRBV19 and TRBJ2-7; 7 bases are a match to TRBD2. The germline CDR1 and CDR2 sequences are FNHDT and SITEND (reference sequence). The CDR3 runs to 15 residues. The V gene end was trimmed by 6 bases and the J gene end by 0 bases; junction bases not matched to a gene: 9. CDR3 in amino acids: CASIASGGSSYEQYF. The sequenced part of the CDR3 DNA is TGTGCCAGCATCGCTTCTGGGGGTAGCTCCTAT.

This clone was picked up many times. Gene names refer to mouse genes. The sequence runs out 4 residues before the end of the CDR3; the remainder is reconstructed from the germline J gene. The chain couples TRBV13-3 to TRBJ2-7, with 7 bases aligning to TRBD1. V was pared by 3 bases and J by 0 bases, with 6 bases of the junction left unmatched. There are 15 residues in the CDR3. CDR1 is NNHDY, CDR2 SYVADS, per germline. The CDR3 region is CASSALGQNSYEQYF. Partial CDR3 DNA: TGTGCCAGCAGTGCCCTGGGACAGAACTCCTAT.

Points on this clone: Gene names denote mouse genes. The CDR3 end is not reached by the read, which stops 4 residues before it; the germline J gene fills it in. The V call is TRBV13-3, the J call TRBJ2-2, with 13 bases lining up with TRBD2. The CDR3 totals 17 residues. J gave up 3 bases and V 5 bases, and 7 bases lay outside the gene matches. The germline CDR1 and CDR2 sequences are NNHDY and SYVADS. The CDR3 DNA, read in part, is TGTGCCAGCAGAGCCGGGACTGGGGGGGGAGACACCGGG. Translating it yields CASRAGTGGGDTG. The full CDR3 sequence reads CASRAGTGGGDTGQLYF.

This clone turned up a few times. Mouse germline and gene names are used. The CDR3 extends 4 residues past the end of the read, so its final part is completed from the germline J gene. The chain has TRBV1 and TRBJ2-1; TRBD2 agrees at 9 bases. After removal of 4 bases from V and 3 bases from J, the junction contained 4 bases not matched to a gene. Germline CDR1 NSQYPW, CDR2 LRSPGD (reference sequence). The CDR3 has 15 residues. Partial CDR3 DNA: TGCACCTGCAGTGTCGCTGGGGGGGGCTATGCT. This encodes CTCSVAGGGYA. In full, the CDR3 reads CTCSVAGGGYAEQFF.

A remark on this clone: The gene names here belong to mouse. The read falls 4 residues short of the CDR3 end, and the missing part is taken from the germline J gene. The chain employs TRBV29 and TRBJ2-3, with a possible D match to TRBD1 (6 bases). The V end lost 5 bases, the J end lost 0 bases, and 12 bases lay between the germline ends. The CDR3 has 15 residues. Germline V gene data show CDR1 as MSHET and CDR2 as SYDVDS. CDR3 DNA (partial): TGTGCTAGCAGTCTCCGGGACAAAAGTGCAGAA. This codes for CASSLRDKSAE. The CDR3, in full, reads CASSLRDKSAETLYF.

This clone appeared a few times. These gene names are mouse names. Coverage ceases 4 residues before the CDR3 finishes, and the germline J gene fills in the end. The chain recombines TRBV1 with TRBJ2-7; 10 bases are a match to TRBD2. V shed 5 bases, J shed 3 bases, and the junction held 7 bases outside the gene matches. The length of the CDR3 is 15 residues. Germline assignment: CDR1 NSQYPW and CDR2 LRSPGD (reference sequence). CDR3 protein: CTCSSGLGIYYEQYF. The CDR3 DNA, read in part, is TGCACCTGCAGTTCGGGACTGGGGATCTACTAT.

The table lists this clone with a few counts. Gene names follow the mouse nomenclature. The read terminates 4 residues before the CDR3 end, so the remaining end is supplied by the germline J gene. J is TRBJ2-3 and V is TRBV13-2, with a tentative D call TRBD1 (5 bases). Germline values: CDR1 NNHNN, CDR2 SYGAGS (reference sequence). The V end was cut by 0 bases, the J end by 0 bases, with 8 bases between. The CDR3 contains 15 residues. CDR3: CASGDVDISAETLYF. The CDR3 bases that were read are TGTGCCAGCGGTGATGTGGACATTAGTGCAGAA.

As for this clone: Germline and genes here are mouse. The CDR3 extends 4 residues past the end of the read, so its final part is completed from the germline J gene. This sequence joins TRBV13-3 and TRBJ2-4, with 12 bases aligning to TRBD2. Germline CDR1 reads NNHDY; CDR2 reads SYVADS. CDR3 length: 16 amino acids. CDR3 sequence: CASSPRDWGVKNTLYF. The DNA read from the CDR3 is TGTGCCAGCAGTCCTCGGGACTGGGGGGTCAAAAAC.

As to this clone: Mouse gene names and germline throughout. The CDR3 is cut off 4 residues early in the read; its end comes from the germline J gene. This rearrangement joins TRBV19 to TRBJ1-1, with D perhaps TRBD1 (5 bases). Looked up from germline, CDR1 is FNHDT and CDR2 is SITEND (reference sequence). The CDR3 contains 12 residues. The CDR3 bases that were read are TGTGCCAGCAGTATTCCGCAGGGA. It specifies CASSIPQG. The full CDR3 reads CASSIPQGEVFF.

The table lists this clone with a few counts. Gene names and germline refer to mouse. The CDR3 DNA, read in part, is TGTGCCAGCAGTGATACCATGGACAGGGGGCGCAGCTCC. The encoded protein is CASSDTMDRGRSS. In full, the CDR3 is CASSDTMDRGRSSDYTF. The V gene is TRBV13-3, the J gene TRBJ1-2; 11 bases fit TRBD1. The CDR3 end falls 4 residues outside the read, so it is completed with the germline J gene. The CDR3 covers 17 residues. V dropped 1 base and J dropped 4; count of bases not matched to a gene: 9. Germline V gene sequence: CDR1 NNHDY, CDR2 SYVADS.